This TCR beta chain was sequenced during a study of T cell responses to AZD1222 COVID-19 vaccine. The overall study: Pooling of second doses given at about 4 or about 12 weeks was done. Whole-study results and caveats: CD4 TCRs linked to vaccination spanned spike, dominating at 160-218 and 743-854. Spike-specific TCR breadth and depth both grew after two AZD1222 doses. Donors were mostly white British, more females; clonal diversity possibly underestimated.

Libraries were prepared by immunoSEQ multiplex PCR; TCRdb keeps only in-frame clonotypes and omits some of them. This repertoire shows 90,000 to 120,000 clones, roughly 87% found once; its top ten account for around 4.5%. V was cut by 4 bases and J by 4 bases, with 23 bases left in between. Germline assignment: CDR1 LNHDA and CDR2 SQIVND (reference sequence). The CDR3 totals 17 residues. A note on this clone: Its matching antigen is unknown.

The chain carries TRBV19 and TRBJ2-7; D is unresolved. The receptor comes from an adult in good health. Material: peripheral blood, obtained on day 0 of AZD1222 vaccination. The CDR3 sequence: CASSTPEFTGRPYEQYF. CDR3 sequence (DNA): TGTGCCAGTAGTACGCCCGAATTCACGGGCAGGCCTTACGAGCAGTACTTC.